This T cell receptor beta chain is drawn from a study of blood T cell repertoires in COVID-19. Study-wide background: There were acute and convalescent COVID-19 samples, and they came from the United States, Italy and Spain. Sources were T cells, B-cell-depleted T cells, or PBMCs; the material itself was cDNA or gDNA.

In the authors' methods: Researchers report that nucleated cell counts were estimated from reference gene primer amplification. TCRdb keeps only in-frame clones here, not all; method: immunoSEQ multiplex PCR. The D gene and trimming were derived from the DNA, and the V and J assignments and clone size from that table. Here the sample spans roughly 330,000 clones, approximately 85% being singletons. In its sample, this clone was seen once. The CDR3 consists of 13 residues. Germline V gene lookup returns CDR1 SGHNT and CDR2 YENEEA. The germline V and J ends were trimmed by 1 base and 5 bases, with 8 bases remaining between them.

The sample comprised peripheral blood. The chain has TRBV11-3 and TRBJ1-1; D call uncertain. The TCR was taken from a woman between 50 and 59 years old with acute or convalescent COVID-19. As DNA, the CDR3 is TGTGCCAGCAGCTTAGTTCCGGGGACTGAAGCTTTCTTT. Protein product: CASSLVPGTEAFF. The full variable domain, its missing parts supplied by reference TRBV11-3 and TRBJ1-1, is EAGVVQSPRYKIIEKKQPVAFWCNPISGHNTLYWYLQNLGQGPELLIRYENEEAVDDSQLPKDRFSAERLKGVDSTLKIQPAELGDSAVYLCASSLVPGTEAFFGQGTRLTVV.